This T cell receptor beta chain was found in a study of Tregs in tolerant kidney transplant recipients. The CDR3 runs to 14 residues. Germline lookup yields CDR1 SGDLS and CDR2 YYNGEE. The ends were cut back, 2 bases at V and 4 bases at J, with 12 bases in the middle. Profiling relied on immunoSEQ multiplex PCR, and the TCRdb table lists in-frame clones only, not all of them. The sample has 110,000 or so clones, roughly nine tenths seen once. CD4+CD25+CD127- Tregs, CD4+CD25- non-Tregs, CD4 and CD8 cells were sorted. V usage is TRBV9 and J usage is TRBJ2-5; D possibly uses TRBD1 or TRBD2 (5 bases each). The specimen was CD4+ T cells from blood. The TCR was taken from a human donor in good health. The CDR3 region has the DNA TGTGCCAGCAGCGTGGGGGAGTGGGGAGAGACCCAGTACTTC. It translates to CASSVGEWGETQYF.